What follows is one TCR beta chain and its context. How the authors handled the data: Counts of nucleated cells, estimated from reference gene primer amplification, were obtained. The assay was immunoSEQ multiplex PCR, and TCRdb's table has in-frame clones only and misses some. Clone size and V and J calls were adopted from that table, with D and trimming inferred from the DNA. The sample comprises about 140,000 clones, about 79% of which are singletons, and approximately 5% rests with the top ten. The sample comes from a study of blood T cell repertoires in COVID-19. At the level of the study: PBMCs, B-cell-depleted T cells, or T cells provided the cDNA or gDNA that made up the material.

This CDR3 has 13 residues. Germline V lookup: CDR1 SGHAT, CDR2 FQNNGV. V gave up 6 bases and J gave up 1 base, with 9 bases separating them. The sample was peripheral blood. This clonotype originated in a woman aged 80 or over with active or convalescent COVID-19. The chain joins TRBV11-2 to TRBJ1-1; D not certain. CDR3 DNA: TGTGCCAGCAGGGTAGGAGAGAACACTGAAGCTTTCTTT. It specifies CASRVGENTEAFF.